The next 19 T cell receptor beta chains were all read from a single sample in a study of cytomegalovirus exposure and HLA in healthy donors. The study ran its PCR with 60 Vbeta and 13 Jbeta primers. Produced via immunoSEQ multiplex PCR; TCRdb's table is partial and in-frame only. Of 120,000 to 150,000 clones listed, 75% to 80% are singletons. What was sequenced was PBMCs. The receptors originated from a man between 40 and 49 years old in good health and CMV-seropositive.

This clone was observed a few times. The V gene is TRBV29-1, the J gene TRBJ2-7, with D perhaps TRBD2 (5 bases). CDR1 is SQVTM and CDR2 is ANQGSEA in the germline V gene. The CDR3 spans 14 residues. The V end lost 4 bases, the J end lost 2 bases, and 15 bases lay between the germline ends. CDR3: CSVVPLRATYEQYF. CDR3 nucleotide sequence: TGCAGCGTTGTCCCCCTGAGGGCCACCTACGAGCAGTACTTC.

This chain joins TRBV2 and TRBJ1-5; D gene uncertain. CDR3 length: 13 residues. Germline CDR1 is SNHLY and CDR2 is FYNNEI. Trimming cost V 11 bases and J 6 bases, with 17 bases left between them. The DNA of the CDR3 is TGTGCCGGTAAGGGTGAAGGGAGTCAGCCCCAGCATTTT. Its translation: CAGKGEGSQPQHF. The full variable domain, with the rest looked up from reference TRBV2 and TRBJ1-5, is EPEVTQTPSHQVTQMGQEVILRCVPISNHLYFYWYRQILGQKVEFLVSFYNNEISEKSEIFDDQFSVERPDGSNFTLKIRSTKLEDSAMYFCAGKGEGSQPQHFGDGTRLSIL.

The chain uses TRBV18 and TRBJ1-1; 9 nucleotides align to TRBD1. The V gene's germline CDR1 is KGHSH and CDR2 LQKENI. The J segment lost 8 bases and the V segment lost 5 bases, leaving 9 bases of the junction unmatched. The CDR3 is 14 residues long. Here the CDR3 DNA reads TGTGCCAGCTCATCAAGGACAGGGGAGATGGAAGCTTTCTTT. Amino acid sequence: CASSSRTGEMEAFF.

The rearrangement joins TRBV18 to TRBJ2-7, with a weak D call TRBD1 (6 bases). V lost 0 bases to trimming and J lost 0 bases, with 9 bases between them. The CDR3 extends over 15 amino acids. Germline-derived CDR1 and CDR2 are KGHSH and LQKENI. The CDR3 reads CASSPPQGSSYEQYF. As DNA, the CDR3 is TGTGCCAGCTCACCACCCCAGGGGAGCTCCTACGAGCAGTACTTC.

The sample holds a few counts of this clone. This chain links TRBV28 with TRBJ2-7; the D gene is possibly TRBD2 (6 bases). The ends were cut back, 2 bases at V and 3 bases at J, with 11 bases in the middle. This CDR3 contains 14 residues. Per the germline V gene, CDR1 is MDHEN and CDR2 is SYDVKM. The CDR3 nucleotides are TGTGCCAGCAGTTTAGCGGGGCGGGTCTACGAGCAGTACTTC. It is translated as CASSLAGRVYEQYF.

This chain links TRBV7-8 with TRBJ1-2, with 10 bases fitting TRBD1. The CDR3 is 16 residues long. J lost 1 base, V lost 5 bases, and 7 bases had no gene match. CDR1 is SGHVS, CDR2 FQNEAQ, per germline. CDR3 in DNA: TGTGCCAGCAGCCCTGGGGGGACAGGGGTTAACTATGGCTACACCTTC. Translated, it gives CASSPGGTGVNYGYTF. Supplemented by reference TRBV7-8 and TRBJ1-2, the full variable domain reads GAGVSQSPRYKVAKRGQDVALRCDPISGHVSLFWYQQALGQGPEFLTYFQNEAQLDKSGLPSDRFFAERPEGSVSTLKIQRTQQEDSAVYLCASSPGGTGVNYGYTFGSGTRLTVV.

The rearrangement joins TRBV6-6 to TRBJ1-6; D remains unclear. Trimming removed 7 bases from V and 10 bases from J, with 23 bases in between. The CDR3 totals 16 residues. The V gene's germline CDR1 is MNHNY and CDR2 SVGAGI (reference sequence). CDR3 amino acids: CASTPTGRGFRSPLHF. For the CDR3, the DNA is TGTGCCAGCACCCCAACCGGACGGGGATTTCGGTCACCCCTCCACTTT.

This chain links TRBV23-1 with TRBJ1-5, with TRBD1 matching 7 bases. TRBV23-1 is filed as an ORF, its function uncertain. V lost 3 bases to trimming and J lost 3 bases; unmatched junction nucleotides: 5. The CDR3 is 15 amino acids. The chain's CDR3 is CASSHPTGLNQPQHF. DNA for the CDR3: TGCGCCAGCAGTCACCCGACAGGGCTCAATCAGCCCCAGCATTTT.

The rearrangement links TRBV4-2 to TRBJ2-5; TRBD1 matches 8 bases. TRBJ2-7 matches the DNA end more closely, so the J call is doubtful. This CDR3 is built from 16 residues. In germline, CDR1 is LGHNA, CDR2 YNFKEQ. The CDR3 DNA sequence: TGTGCCAGCAGCCAAGCCTTCGGACAGGGAATCTACGAGCAGTACTTC. Translation: CASSQAFGQGIYEQYF.

The gene calls are TRBV27 and TRBJ1-2; no definite D call. Germline V lookup: CDR1 MNHEY, CDR2 SMNVEV (reference sequence). The CDR3 extends over 14 amino acids. V lost 7 bases and J lost 4, with 16 bases in between. The CDR3: CASKLKAFGYGYTF. CDR3 sequence (DNA): TGTGCCAGCAAGTTGAAAGCTTTTGGCTATGGCTACACCTTC.

To note about this clone: Germline and junction disagree at one end, which may indicate a read error. This chain links TRBV7-9 with TRBJ2-1, with D perhaps TRBD2 (6 bases). From germline, CDR1 is SEHNR and CDR2 FQNEAQ (reference sequence). The CDR3 runs to 15 residues. DNA of the CDR3: TGTTCCAGCAGCCCAGCCGGGAGTGAGAACAATGAGCAGTTCTTC. It codes for CSSSPAGSENNEQFF.

This CDR3 is CAWSAGGNNQPQHF. The DNA for the CDR3 is TGTGCCTGGAGTGCAGGGGGCAACAATCAGCCCCAGCATTTT. V usage is TRBV30 and J usage is TRBJ1-5; 8 positions match TRBD1. The length of the CDR3 is 14 residues. The trim removed 1 base at V and 3 bases at J, leaving 2 bases unmatched. CDR1 and CDR2 from the germline V gene are GTSNPN and SVGIG (reference sequence). Complete variable domain (other parts from reference TRBV30 and TRBJ1-5): SQTIHQWPATLVQPVGSPLSLECTVEGTSNPNLYWYRQAAGRGLQLLFYSVGIGQISSEVPQNLSASRPQDRQFILSSKKLLLSDSGFYLCAWSAGGNNQPQHFGDGTRLSIL.

J is TRBJ1-2 and V is TRBV6-5; 10 bases align to TRBD1. Trimming took 4 bases from V and 7 from J; bases not matched to a gene: 9. Germline assignment: CDR1 MNHEY and CDR2 SVGAGI. This CDR3 has 15 residues. The CDR3 is CASSSLDRGTFGYTF. Here the CDR3 DNA reads TGTGCCAGCAGTTCACTGGACAGGGGGACGTTTGGCTACACCTTC.

This rearrangement joins TRBV6-5 to TRBJ2-7; D not certain. Germline CDR1 is MNHEY and CDR2 is SVGAGI. The CDR3 covers 15 residues. Trimming shortened V by 0 bases and J by 4 bases, and 13 bases separated the two germline ends. The CDR3 DNA sequence: TGTGCCAGCAGTTACTCATCCACTACCTCTTACGAGCAGTACTTC. Translation: CASSYSSTTSYEQYF.

The V and J genes are TRBV6-4 and TRBJ1-5; 8 positions match TRBD1. This CDR3 is 14 amino acids long. Unmatched junction bases numbered 0, after V lost 3 bases and J lost 2 bases. Germline V CDR1 and CDR2: MRHNA, SNTAGT. DNA for the CDR3: TGTGCCAGCAGTGAGACAGGGGGCAATCAGCCCCAGCATTTT. It is translated as CASSETGGNQPQHF.

V is TRBV5-4 and J is TRBJ2-7; D is uncertain. V lost 0 bases, J lost 5 bases, and 9 bases lay in between. The CDR3 is made up of 13 amino acids. Germline CDR1 SGHNT, CDR2 YYREEE (reference sequence). The CDR3 coding sequence is TGTGCCAGCAGCTTGGAGTCGTTAGACGAGCAGTACTTC. Translated, it gives CASSLESLDEQYF.

Written as DNA, the CDR3 is TGCGCCAGCAGCCAAACCCCCCTCGGCGGGTCTAGCACAGATACGCAGTATTTT. Amino acids: CASSQTPLGGSSTDTQYF. The J gene is TRBJ2-3, the V gene TRBV4-1, with D possibly being TRBD2 (5 bases). The length of the CDR3 is 18 residues. CDR1 MGHRA and CDR2 YSYEKL come from the germline V gene. Deletions cut 2 bases from V and 0 bases from J, with 18 bases between.

This chain joins TRBV10-3 and TRBJ2-1; 10 nucleotides agree with TRBD2. The germline V gene encodes CDR1 ENHRY and CDR2 SYGVKD. The CDR3 contains 16 residues. With 6 bases clipped from V and 6 bases from J, the junction kept 11 bases outside the gene matches. Written as DNA, the CDR3 is TGTGCCATCAGCACAGCGGGAGGGCCGGGGGGCAATGAGCAGTTCTTC. It is translated as CAISTAGGPGGNEQFF.

The V gene is TRBV6-5, the J gene TRBJ2-3; 8 bases line up with TRBD2. Per germline, CDR1 MNHEY and CDR2 SVGAGI. The CDR3 covers 15 residues. Germline trimming cut 0 bases from V and 5 bases from J; bases unmatched to any gene: 4. The CDR3, as DNA: TGTGCCAGCAGTTACTCAGCGGGAGTACAAGATACGCAGTATTTT. Translating it yields CASSYSAGVQDTQYF.